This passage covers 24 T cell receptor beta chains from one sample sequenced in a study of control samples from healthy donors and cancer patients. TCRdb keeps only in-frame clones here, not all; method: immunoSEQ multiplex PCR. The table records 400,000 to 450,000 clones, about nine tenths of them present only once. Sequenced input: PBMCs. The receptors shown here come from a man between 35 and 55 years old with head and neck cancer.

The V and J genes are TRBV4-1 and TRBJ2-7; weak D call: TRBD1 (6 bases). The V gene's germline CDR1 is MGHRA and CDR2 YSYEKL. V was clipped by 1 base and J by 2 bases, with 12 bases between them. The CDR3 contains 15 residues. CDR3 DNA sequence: TGCGCCAGCAGCCAAGGCCGGGACACAACCTACGAGCAGTACTTC. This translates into CASSQGRDTTYEQYF.

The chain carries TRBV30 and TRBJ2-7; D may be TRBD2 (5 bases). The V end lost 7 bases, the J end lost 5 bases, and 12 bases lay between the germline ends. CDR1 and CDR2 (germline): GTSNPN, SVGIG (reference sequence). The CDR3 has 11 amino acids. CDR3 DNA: TGTGCCTTTGACTATATCAACGAGCAGTACTTC. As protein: CAFDYINEQYF.

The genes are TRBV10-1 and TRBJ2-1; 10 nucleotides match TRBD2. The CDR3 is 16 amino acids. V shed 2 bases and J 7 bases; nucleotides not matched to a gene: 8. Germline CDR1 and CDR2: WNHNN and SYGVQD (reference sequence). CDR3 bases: TGCGCCAGCAGTGAGGCTAGCGGGAGTGTTTTTAATGAGCAGTTCTTC. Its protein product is CASSEASGSVFNEQFF.

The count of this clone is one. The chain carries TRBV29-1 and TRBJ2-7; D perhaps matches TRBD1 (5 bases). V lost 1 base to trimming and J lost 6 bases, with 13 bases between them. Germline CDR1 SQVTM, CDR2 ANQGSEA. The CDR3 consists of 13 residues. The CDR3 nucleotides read TGCAGCGTTGAAGCGCTCGAAGGGGCCGAGCAGTACTTC. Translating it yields CSVEALEGAEQYF.

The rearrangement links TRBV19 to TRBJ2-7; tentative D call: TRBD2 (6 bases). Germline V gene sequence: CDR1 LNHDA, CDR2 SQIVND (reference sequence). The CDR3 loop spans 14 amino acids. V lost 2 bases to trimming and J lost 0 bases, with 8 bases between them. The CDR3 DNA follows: TGTGCCAGTAGTATACGGACTACCTCCTACGAGCAGTACTTC. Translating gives CASSIRTTSYEQYF.

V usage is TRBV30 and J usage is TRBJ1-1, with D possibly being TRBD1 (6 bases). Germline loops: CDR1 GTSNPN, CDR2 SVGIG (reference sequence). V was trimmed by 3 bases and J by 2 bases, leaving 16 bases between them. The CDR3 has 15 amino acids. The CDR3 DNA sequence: TGTGCCTGGAGGGGCCCCGGGGGCTTAAACACTGAAGCTTTCTTT. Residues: CAWRGPGGLNTEAFF.

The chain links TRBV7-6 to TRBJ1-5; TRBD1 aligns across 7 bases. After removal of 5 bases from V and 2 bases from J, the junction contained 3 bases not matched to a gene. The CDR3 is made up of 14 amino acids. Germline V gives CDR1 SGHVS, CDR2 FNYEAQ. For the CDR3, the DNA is TGTGCCAGCAGCCCCGGGACAGGCAATCAGCCCCAGCATTTT. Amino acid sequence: CASSPGTGNQPQHF. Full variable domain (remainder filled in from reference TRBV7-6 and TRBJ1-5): GAGVSQSPRYKVTKRGQDVALRCDPISGHVSLYWYRQALGQGPEFLTYFNYEAQQDKSGLPNDRFSAERPEGSISTLTIQRTEQRDSAMYRCASSPGTGNQPQHFGDGTRLSIL.

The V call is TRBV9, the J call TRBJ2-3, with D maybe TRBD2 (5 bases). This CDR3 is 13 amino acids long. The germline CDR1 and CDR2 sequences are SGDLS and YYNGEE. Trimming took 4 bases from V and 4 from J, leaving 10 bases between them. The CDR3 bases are TGTGCCAGCAGCCCAGCGGCGGCAGATACGCAGTATTTT. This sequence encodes CASSPAAADTQYF.

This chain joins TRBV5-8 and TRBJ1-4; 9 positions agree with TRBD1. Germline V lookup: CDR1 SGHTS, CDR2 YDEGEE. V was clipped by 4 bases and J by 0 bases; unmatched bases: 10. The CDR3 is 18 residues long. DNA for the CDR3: TGTGCCAGCAGCATTCACCGGGACAGGGCCGCAACTAATGAAAAACTGTTTTTT. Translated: CASSIHRDRAATNEKLFF.

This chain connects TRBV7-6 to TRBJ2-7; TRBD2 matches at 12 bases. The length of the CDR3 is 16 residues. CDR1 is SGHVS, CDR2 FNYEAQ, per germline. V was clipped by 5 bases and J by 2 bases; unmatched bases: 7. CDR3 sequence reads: CASSAHWTSGTYEQYF. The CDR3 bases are TGTGCCAGCAGCGCGCACTGGACTAGCGGGACCTACGAGCAGTACTTC.

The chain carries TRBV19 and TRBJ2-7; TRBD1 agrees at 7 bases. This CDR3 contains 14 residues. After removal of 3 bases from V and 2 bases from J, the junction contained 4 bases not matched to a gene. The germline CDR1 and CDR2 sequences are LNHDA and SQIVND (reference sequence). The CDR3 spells CASSMAGGTYEQYF. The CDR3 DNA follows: TGTGCCAGTAGTATGGCAGGGGGAACCTACGAGCAGTACTTC.

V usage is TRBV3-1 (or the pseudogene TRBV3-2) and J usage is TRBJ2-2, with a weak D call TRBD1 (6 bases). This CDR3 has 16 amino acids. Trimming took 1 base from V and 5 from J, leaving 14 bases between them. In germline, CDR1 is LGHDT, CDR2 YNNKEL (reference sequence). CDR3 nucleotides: TGTGCCAGCAGCCAAGTTAATCTGGGGGCGACCGGGGAGCTGTTTTTT. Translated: CASSQVNLGATGELFF.

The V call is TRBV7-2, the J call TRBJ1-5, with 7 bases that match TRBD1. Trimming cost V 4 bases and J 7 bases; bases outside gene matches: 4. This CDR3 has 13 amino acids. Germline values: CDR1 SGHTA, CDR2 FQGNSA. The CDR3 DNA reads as TGTGCCAGCAGCTACAGACAGGGCCAGCCCCAGCATTTT. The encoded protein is CASSYRQGQPQHF.

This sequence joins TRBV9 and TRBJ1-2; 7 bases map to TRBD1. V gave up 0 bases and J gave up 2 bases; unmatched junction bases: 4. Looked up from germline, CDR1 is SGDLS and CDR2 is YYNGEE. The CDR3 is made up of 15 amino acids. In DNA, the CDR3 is TGTGCCAGCAGCGTAGGACAGGGTCGGAACTATGGCTACACCTTC. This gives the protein CASSVGQGRNYGYTF. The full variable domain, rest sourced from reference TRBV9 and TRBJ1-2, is DSGVTQTPKHLITATGQRVTLRCSPRSGDLSVYWYQQSLDQGLQFLIQYYNGEERAKGNILERFSAQQFPDLHSELNLSSLELGDSALYFCASSVGQGRNYGYTFGSGTRLTVV.

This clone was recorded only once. This chain's CDR3 is CSVDVGTGETQYF. The CDR3 region has the DNA TGCAGCGTTGATGTGGGGACGGGAGAGACCCAGTACTTC. The chain employs TRBV29-1 and TRBJ2-5; either TRBD1 or TRBD2 may fit D (5 bases each). This CDR3 spans 13 amino acids. CDR1 SQVTM and CDR2 ANQGSEA come from the germline V gene. Trimming removed 3 bases at V and 4 bases at J, with 12 bases between.

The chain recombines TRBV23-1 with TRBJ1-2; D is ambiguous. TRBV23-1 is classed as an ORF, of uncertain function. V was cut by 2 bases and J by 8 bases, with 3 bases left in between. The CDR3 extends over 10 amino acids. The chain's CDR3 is CASSQTGYTF. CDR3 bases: TGCGCCAGCAGTCAAACGGGCTACACCTTC.

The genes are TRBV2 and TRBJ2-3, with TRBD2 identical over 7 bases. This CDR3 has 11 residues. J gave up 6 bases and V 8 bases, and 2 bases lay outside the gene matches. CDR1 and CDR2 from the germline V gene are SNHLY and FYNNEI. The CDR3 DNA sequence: TGTGCCAGCTCGACTAGCGATACGCAGTATTTT. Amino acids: CASSTSDTQYF.

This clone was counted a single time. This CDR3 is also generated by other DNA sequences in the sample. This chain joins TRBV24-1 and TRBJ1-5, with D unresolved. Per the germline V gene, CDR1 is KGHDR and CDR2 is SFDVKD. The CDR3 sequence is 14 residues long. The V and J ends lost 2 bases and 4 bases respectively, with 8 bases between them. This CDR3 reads CATSDSGGNQPQHF. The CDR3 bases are TGTGCCACCAGTGATTCTGGAGGAAATCAGCCCCAGCATTTT.

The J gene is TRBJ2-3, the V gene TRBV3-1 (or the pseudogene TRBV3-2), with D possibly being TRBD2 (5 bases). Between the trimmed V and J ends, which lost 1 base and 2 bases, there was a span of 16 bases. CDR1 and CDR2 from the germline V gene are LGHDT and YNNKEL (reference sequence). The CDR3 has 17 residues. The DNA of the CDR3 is TGTGCCAGCAGCCAAGGTAATCAAGCGGTCTACACAGATACGCAGTATTTT. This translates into CASSQGNQAVYTDTQYF.

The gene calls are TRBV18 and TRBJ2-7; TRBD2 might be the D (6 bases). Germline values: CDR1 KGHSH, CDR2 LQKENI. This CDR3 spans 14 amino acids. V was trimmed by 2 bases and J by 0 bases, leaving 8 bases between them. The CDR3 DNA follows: TGTGCCAGCTCACCAGCGACTAGCTCCTACGAGCAGTACTTC. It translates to CASSPATSSYEQYF.

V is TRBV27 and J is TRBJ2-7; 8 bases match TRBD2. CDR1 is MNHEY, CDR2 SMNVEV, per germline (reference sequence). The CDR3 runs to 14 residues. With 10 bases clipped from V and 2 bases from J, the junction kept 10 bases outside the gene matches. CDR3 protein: CATSSGGPTYEQYF. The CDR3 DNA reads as TGTGCCACCTCGTCGGGAGGGCCTACCTACGAGCAGTACTTC.

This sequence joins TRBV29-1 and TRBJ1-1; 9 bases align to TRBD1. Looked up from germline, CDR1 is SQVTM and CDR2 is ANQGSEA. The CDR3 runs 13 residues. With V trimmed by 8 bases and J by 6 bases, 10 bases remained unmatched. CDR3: CSSLTGGIAEAFF. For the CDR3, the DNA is TGCAGCTCCCTGACAGGGGGTATCGCTGAAGCTTTCTTT.

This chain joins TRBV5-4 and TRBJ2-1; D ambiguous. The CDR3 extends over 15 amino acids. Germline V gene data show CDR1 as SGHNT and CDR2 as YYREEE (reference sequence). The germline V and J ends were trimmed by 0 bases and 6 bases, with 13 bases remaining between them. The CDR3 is CASSLDRVTPNEQFF. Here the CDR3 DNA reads TGTGCCAGCAGCTTGGATAGAGTAACCCCCAATGAGCAGTTCTTC. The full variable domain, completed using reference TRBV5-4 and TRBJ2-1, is ETGVTQSPTHLIKTRGQQVTLRCSSQSGHNTVSWYQQALGQGPQFIFQYYREEENGRGNFPPRFSGLQFPNYSSELNVNALELDDSALYLCASSLDRVTPNEQFFGPGTRLTVL.

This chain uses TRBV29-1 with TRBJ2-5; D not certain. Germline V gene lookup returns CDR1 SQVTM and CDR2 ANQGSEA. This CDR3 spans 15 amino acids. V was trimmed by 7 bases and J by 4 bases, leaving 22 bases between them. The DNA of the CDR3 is TGCAGCGCAAATTTTGAGCCCACACAAGCAGAGACCCAGTACTTC. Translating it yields CSANFEPTQAETQYF.